This record concerns one TCR beta chain sequence. Antigen unknown. The data belong to a study of CD4+ T cells in melanoma. General study points: CD8+ T cell, macrophage and B cell function reportedly correlated with neoantigen-specific CD4+ T cells. Neoantigen-specific CD4+ T cells in melanoma reportedly had diverse differentiation states.

Trimming cost V 2 bases and J 4 bases, with 17 bases left between them. The length of the CDR3 is 16 residues. CDR1 is KGHSH, CDR2 LQKENI, per germline. Clones were sequenced by immunoSEQ multiplex PCR, and TCRdb holds only the in-frame ones, with some missing. The sample yields roughly 11,000 clones, about 70% seen once. The rearrangement joins TRBV18 to TRBJ2-5, with D possibly being TRBD2 (6 bases). The sequence was collected from a human donor with melanoma. Sample: cells from a culture (not recorded whether cultured in vitro). The CDR3 DNA reads as TGTGCCAGCTCACCATTGGCGGGGAGAGGTGGAGAGACCCAGTACTTC. It is translated as CASSPLAGRGGETQYF.